This TCR beta chain was captured in a study of blood T cell repertoires in COVID-19. The V end lost 7 bases, the J end lost 6 bases, and 17 bases lay between the germline ends. The CDR3 extends over 14 amino acids. Germline V gene lookup returns CDR1 MNHEY and CDR2 SVGAGI. Per the authors' pipeline: Scientists estimated how many nucleated cells there were by amplifying reference gene primers. Assay: immunoSEQ multiplex PCR; the TCRdb copy retains only in-frame clones and omits some. V, J and clone size derive from that table, while D and trimming were established from the DNA sequence. The repertoire holds more than 200,000 clones, 85% to 90% seen once, with 4.4% in the top ten.

This receptor was taken from a man over 45 with acute or convalescent COVID-19. The gene calls are TRBV6-5 and TRBJ2-3, with a tentative D call TRBD1 (5 bases). The sample comprised peripheral blood. CDR3 sequence: CASIQGYDTDTQYF. CDR3 DNA: TGTGCCAGCATCCAGGGTTATGATACGGATACGCAGTATTTT.